Each of the 10 T cell receptor beta chains below was sequenced from the same sample in a study of graft-versus-host responses after intestinal transplantation. These receptors have no known antigen. The protocol was immunoSEQ multiplex PCR, while the TCRdb copy is restricted to in-frame clones and leaves out a portion. The sample consists of about 110,000 clones, 87% of them appearing once. Here the sequenced sample was unstimulated CD4+ T cells sorted from spleen or lymph node cells, taken before transplant. The receptors were gathered from a human donor who was the organ donor for an intestinal transplant.

This chain connects TRBV9 to TRBJ2-1, with 14 bases identical to TRBD2. This CDR3 has 17 residues. Germline assignment: CDR1 SGDLS and CDR2 YYNGEE. Trimming removed 4 bases from V and 8 bases from J; junction bases left unmatched: 11. CDR3 region: CASSPGTSGSRGHEQFF. CDR3 sequence (DNA): TGTGCCAGCAGCCCCGGGACTAGCGGGAGTCGGGGACATGAGCAGTTCTTC.

V usage is TRBV2 and J usage is TRBJ1-4, with D perhaps TRBD1 (5 bases). V lost 8 bases and J lost 3, with 16 bases in between. The CDR3 contains 15 residues. Germline V gene lookup returns CDR1 SNHLY and CDR2 FYNNEI. As DNA, the CDR3 is TGTGCCAGCCGACTAACAGGAGGGGCTAATGAAAAACTGTTTTTT. This encodes CASRLTGGANEKLFF.

V is TRBV7-3 and J is TRBJ2-1; no firm D call. Germline CDR1 is SGHTA and CDR2 is FQGTGA. The CDR3 contains 12 residues. V was pared by 3 bases and J by 9 bases, with 9 bases between. CDR3: CASSFHGGEQFF. CDR3 in DNA: TGTGCCAGCAGCTTCCACGGCGGTGAGCAGTTCTTC.

The V and J genes are TRBV7-3 and TRBJ2-3; D not certain. This CDR3 is built from 12 residues. The germline CDR1 and CDR2 sequences are SGHTA and FQGTGA. Trimming removed 5 bases at V and 9 bases at J, with 12 bases between. The CDR3 spells CASSKDQATQYF. The CDR3 DNA is TGTGCCAGCAGCAAGGACCAGGCCACGCAGTATTTT.

The chain links TRBV2 to TRBJ2-3, with a tentative D call TRBD2 (5 bases). This CDR3 spans 15 amino acids. The germline CDR1 and CDR2 sequences are SNHLY and FYNNEI. Trimming removed 6 bases at V and 2 bases at J, with 15 bases between. CDR3 region: CASSPLGSYTDTQYF. CDR3 bases: TGTGCCAGCAGCCCCCTGGGGAGCTACACAGATACGCAGTATTTT.

The V gene is TRBV29-1, the J gene TRBJ1-2, with D perhaps matching TRBD1 (6 bases). The V gene's germline CDR1 is SQVTM and CDR2 ANQGSEA. Trimming cost V 2 bases and J 4 bases, with 14 bases left between them. This CDR3 has 14 amino acids. Here the CDR3 DNA reads TGCAGCGTTGAACATACAGGGTCGGGCTATGGCTACACCTTC. Its protein is CSVEHTGSGYGYTF.

The chain employs TRBV6-1 and TRBJ1-1, with 8 nucleotides matching TRBD1. The germline V gene has CDR1 MNHNS and CDR2 SASEGT. There are 15 residues in the CDR3. Unmatched junction bases numbered 7, after V lost 4 bases and J lost 3 bases. The CDR3 DNA sequence: TGTGCCAGCAGTGGGTGGCAGGGGGCGGACACTGAAGCTTTCTTT. Residues: CASSGWQGADTEAFF.

The CDR3 nucleotides read TGTGCCAGCAGCGTTGGGGGCGGTCAGCCCCAGCATTTT. It is translated as CASSVGGGQPQHF. The genes are TRBV9 and TRBJ1-5; D perhaps matches TRBD1 (6 bases). The CDR3 is 13 residues long. Germline CDR1 is SGDLS and CDR2 is YYNGEE. Between the trimmed V and J ends, which lost 2 bases and 6 bases, there was a span of 9 bases.

The rearrangement links TRBV5-1 to TRBJ2-7, with 9 bases fitting TRBD1. From germline, CDR1 is SGHRS and CDR2 YFSETQ. After removal of 4 bases from V and 11 bases from J, the junction contained 13 bases not matched to a gene. CDR3 length: 14 residues. Written as DNA, the CDR3 is TGCGCCAGCAGCGCCTCGGGACAGGGTTGGATGAAGTACTTC. This translates into CASSASGQGWMKYF.

The chain recombines TRBV5-4 with TRBJ2-7; 13 bases align to TRBD2. Trimming cost V 4 bases and J 7 bases; bases outside gene matches: 8. The CDR3 sequence is 15 residues long. The germline V gene encodes CDR1 SGHNT and CDR2 YYREEE (reference sequence). CDR3 in amino acids: CASSPTSGGPGEQYF. The CDR3 DNA reads TGTGCCAGCAGCCCGACTAGCGGGGGGCCGGGGGAGCAGTACTTC.